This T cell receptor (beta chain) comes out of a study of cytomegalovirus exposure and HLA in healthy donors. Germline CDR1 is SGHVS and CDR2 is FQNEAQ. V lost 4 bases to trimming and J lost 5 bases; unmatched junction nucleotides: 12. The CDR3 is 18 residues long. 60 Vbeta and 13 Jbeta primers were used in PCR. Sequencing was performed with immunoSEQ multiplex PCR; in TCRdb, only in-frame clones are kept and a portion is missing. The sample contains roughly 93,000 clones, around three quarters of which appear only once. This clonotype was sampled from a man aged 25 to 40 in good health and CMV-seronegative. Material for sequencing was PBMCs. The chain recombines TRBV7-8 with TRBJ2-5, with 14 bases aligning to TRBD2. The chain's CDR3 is CASSSLGTSGGPKETQYF. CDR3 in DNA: TGTGCCAGCAGCTCCTTAGGGACTAGCGGGGGTCCGAAGGAGACCCAGTACTTC.